This T cell receptor beta chain was documented in a study of T cells in women clearing cervical HPV infection. Comments on this clone: Its antigen is currently unknown. The read ends 3 residues early relative to the CDR3; the germline J gene fills the gap.

The germline V and J ends were trimmed by 5 bases and 4 bases, with 14 bases remaining between them. The CDR3 sequence is 14 residues long. The germline gives CDR1 SGHTA, CDR2 FQGNSA. Sequencing was performed with immunoSEQ multiplex PCR; in TCRdb, only in-frame clones are kept and a portion is missing. The sample's table shows over 35,000 clones. Study results and limitations: CIN3+ cases had significantly higher TCR richness than controls; evenness did not differ. Richness plus V gene abundances separated cases from controls with AUC roughly 0.83.

The chain carries TRBV7-2 and TRBJ2-5; D might be TRBD1 (5 bases). This TCR came from a woman aged 18 to 75 with a cervical HPV16 infection that either progressed to CIN3+ or cleared (not recorded which). Sequencing used blood buffy coat. CDR3 DNA (partial): TGTGCCAGCAGCCCGCTTCTAAGGGGAGAGACC. Protein product: CASSPLLRGET. The entire CDR3 sequence reads CASSPLLRGETQYF.